This T cell receptor beta chain emerged from a study of read filtering for tumor transcriptome and immune sequencing. The library was built from 400 to 500 ng RNA with molecular barcoded adaptors for alpha/delta and beta/gamma chains. TCRdb re-called the reads with MiXCR, one entry per CDR3 protein. The table lists tens of thousands of distinct CDR3 sequences, roughly 18% of them singletons. This clonotype was recorded at least ten times. The J segment lost 0 bases and the V segment lost 3 bases, leaving 5 bases of the junction unmatched. The CDR3 is made up of 16 amino acids. The germline gives CDR1 ENHRY, CDR2 SYGVKD.

V gene TRBV10-3 combines with J gene TRBJ2-5; 9 bases map to TRBD1. The TCR sequence derives from a donor over 35 with multiple myeloma. Material for sequencing was a population of CD138-negative cells sorted from bone marrow. The CDR3 sequence is CAISEPGQGNQETQYF. In nucleotides, the CDR3 is TGTGCCATCAGTGAACCGGGACAGGGAAACCAAGAGACCCAGTACTTC.